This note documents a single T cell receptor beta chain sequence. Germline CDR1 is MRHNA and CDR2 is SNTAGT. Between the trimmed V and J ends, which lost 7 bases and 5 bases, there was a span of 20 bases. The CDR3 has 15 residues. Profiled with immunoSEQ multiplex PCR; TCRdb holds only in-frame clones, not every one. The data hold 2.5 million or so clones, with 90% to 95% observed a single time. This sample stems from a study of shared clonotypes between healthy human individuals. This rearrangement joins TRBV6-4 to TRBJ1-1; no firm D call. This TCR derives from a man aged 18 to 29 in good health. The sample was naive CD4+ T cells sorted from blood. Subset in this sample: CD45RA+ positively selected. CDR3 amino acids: CASTPPRFFETEAFF. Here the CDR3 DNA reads TGTGCCAGCACCCCACCCCGGTTTTTTGAGACTGAAGCTTTCTTT.